This TCR beta chain comes out of a study of T-cell reconstitution after alpha-beta-depleted transplantation in children. Points from the study as a whole: T-cell counts and diversity were attributed mostly to newly produced T cells one year after transplant. Alpha-beta T cells present about two months after transplant were reported to originate from several hundred expanded graft clones.

This clonotype was seen ten or more times. Its matching antigen is unknown. Germline CDR1 SGHAT, CDR2 FQNNGV. V lost 4 bases and J lost 0, with 7 bases in between. The CDR3 spans 14 residues. Preparation of the TCRbeta library involved a method that used unique molecular identifiers. TCRdb redid the calling of the PCR reads with MiXCR, one entry per CDR3 protein. Of around 440,000 distinct CDR3 sequences in the sample, 8% to 11% were seen once. The J gene is TRBJ1-5, the V gene TRBV11-2; no clear D. The source of this sequence is a child aged 2 to 10 with inherited bone marrow failure, due to receive a stem cell transplant. The input for sequencing was PBMCs, taken before TCRalphabeta/CD19-depleted stem cell transplant. CDR3 region: CASSSSSSNQPQHF. CDR3 bases: TGTGCCAGCAGCTCCTCATCTAGCAATCAGCCCCAGCATTTT.